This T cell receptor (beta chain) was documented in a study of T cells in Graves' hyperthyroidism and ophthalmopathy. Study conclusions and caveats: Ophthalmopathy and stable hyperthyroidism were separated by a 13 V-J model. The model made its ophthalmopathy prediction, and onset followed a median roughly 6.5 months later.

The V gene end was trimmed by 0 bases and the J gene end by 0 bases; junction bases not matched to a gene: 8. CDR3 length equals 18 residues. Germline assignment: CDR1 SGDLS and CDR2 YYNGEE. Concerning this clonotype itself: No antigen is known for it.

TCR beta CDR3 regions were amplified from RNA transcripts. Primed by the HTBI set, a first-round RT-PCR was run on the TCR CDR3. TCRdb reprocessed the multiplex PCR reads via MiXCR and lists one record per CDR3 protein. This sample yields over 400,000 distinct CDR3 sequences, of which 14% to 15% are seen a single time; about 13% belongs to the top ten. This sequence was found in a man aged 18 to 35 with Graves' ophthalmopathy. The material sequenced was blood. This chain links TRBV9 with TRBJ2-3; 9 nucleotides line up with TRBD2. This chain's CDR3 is CASSVGLAGRTSTDTQYF. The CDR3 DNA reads TGTGCCAGCAGCGTAGGGCTAGCGGGACGAACTAGCACAGATACGCAGTATTTT.